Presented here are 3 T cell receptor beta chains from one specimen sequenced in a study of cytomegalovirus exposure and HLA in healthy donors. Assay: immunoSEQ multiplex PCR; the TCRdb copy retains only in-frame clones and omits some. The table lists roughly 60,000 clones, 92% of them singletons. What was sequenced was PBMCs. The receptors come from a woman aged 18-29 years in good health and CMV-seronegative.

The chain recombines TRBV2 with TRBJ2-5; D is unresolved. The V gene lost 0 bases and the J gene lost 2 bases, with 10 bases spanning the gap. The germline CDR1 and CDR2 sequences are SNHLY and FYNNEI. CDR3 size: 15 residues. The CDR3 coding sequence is TGTGCCAGCAGTGAAGCTGGGCTCCAGCAAGAGACCCAGTACTTC. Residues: CASSEAGLQQETQYF.

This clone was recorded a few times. For the CDR3, the DNA is TGTGCCACCAGCAGGTCCGGTCTCTCTGGGGCCAACGTCCTGACTTTC. It yields the protein CATSRSGLSGANVLTF. V usage is TRBV15 and J usage is TRBJ2-6; D uncertain. The CDR3 sequence is 16 residues long. Between the trimmed V and J ends, which lost 3 bases and 0 bases, there was a span of 9 bases. Looked up from germline, CDR1 is LNHNV and CDR2 is YYDKDF (reference sequence). Full variable domain (outside the CDR3, taken from reference TRBV15 and TRBJ2-6): DAMVIQNPRYQVTQFGKPVTLSCSQTLNHNVMYWYQQKSSQAPKLLFHYYDKDFNNEADTPDNFQSRRPNTSFCFLDIRSPGLGDTAMYLCATSRSGLSGANVLTFGAGSRLTVL.

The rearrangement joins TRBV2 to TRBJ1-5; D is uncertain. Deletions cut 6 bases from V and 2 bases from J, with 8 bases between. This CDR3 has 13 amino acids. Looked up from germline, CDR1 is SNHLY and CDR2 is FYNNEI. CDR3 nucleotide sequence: TGTGCCAGCAGGGGCGGGGGCAATCAGCCCCAGCATTTT. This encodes CASRGGGNQPQHF.